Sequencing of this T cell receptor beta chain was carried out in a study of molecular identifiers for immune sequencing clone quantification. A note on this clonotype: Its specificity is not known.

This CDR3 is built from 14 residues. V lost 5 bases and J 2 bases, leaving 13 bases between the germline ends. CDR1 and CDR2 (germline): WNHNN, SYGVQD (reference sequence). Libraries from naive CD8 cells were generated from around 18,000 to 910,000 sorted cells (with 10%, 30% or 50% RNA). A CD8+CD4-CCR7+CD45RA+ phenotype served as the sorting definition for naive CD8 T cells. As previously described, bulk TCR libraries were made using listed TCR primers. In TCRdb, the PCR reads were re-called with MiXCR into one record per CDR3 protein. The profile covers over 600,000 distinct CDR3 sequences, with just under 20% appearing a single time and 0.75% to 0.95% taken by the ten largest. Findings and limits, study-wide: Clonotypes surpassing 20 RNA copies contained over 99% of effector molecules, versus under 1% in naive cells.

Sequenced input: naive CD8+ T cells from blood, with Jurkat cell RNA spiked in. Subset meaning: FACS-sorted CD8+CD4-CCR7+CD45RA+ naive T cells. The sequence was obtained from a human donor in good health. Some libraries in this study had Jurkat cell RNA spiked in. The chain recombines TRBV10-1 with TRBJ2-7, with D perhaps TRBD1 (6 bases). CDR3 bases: TGCGCCAGCAGTTCGGCAGGGGAAACCTACGAGCAGTACTTC. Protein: CASSSAGETYEQYF.